This entry lists 24 T cell receptor beta chains sequenced from one sample in a study of CD8 T cells in ankylosing spondylitis (TCRdb year 2017). Their recognized antigens are unknown. The library was generated by 5' RACE. TCRdb names Illumina HiSeq 2500 as the instrument used. TCRdb ran its own pipeline on the public reads, namely fastp trimming at Q25 and MiXCR clone calling, and kept in-frame beta chains. Every CDR3 protein is listed once, alongside the most common genes and DNA of its rows. Here the sample has 700,000 to 1,000,000 distinct CDR3 sequences; roughly 12% occur a single time. Together, the top ten hold roughly 0.51% of the sample. On the study overall, not on this receptor specifically: A TCR beta motif of fewer than 10 highly homologous amino acid variants appeared characteristic of blood from ankylosing spondylitis patients.

The source material was blood, either unsorted or a sorted T cell fraction (not recorded which). The receptors were sampled from a male donor with ankylosing spondylitis.

This clonotype was detected only a few times. The V call is TRBV7-2, the J call TRBJ2-4; D remains ambiguous. Germline V gene data show CDR1 as SGHTA and CDR2 as FQGNSA. CDR3 length: 13 amino acids. The V and J ends lost 1 base and 6 bases respectively, with 7 bases between them. This CDR3 is CASSLGTRNIQYF. CDR3 DNA: TGTGCCAGCAGCTTAGGGACCCGAAACATTCAGTACTTC.

This clonotype showed up many times. The chain recombines TRBV7-2 with TRBJ1-1; the match to TRBD1 covers 10 bases. This CDR3 contains 15 residues. In germline, CDR1 is SGHTA, CDR2 FQGNSA. V lost 4 bases, J lost 4 bases, and 6 bases stayed unmatched. CDR3 DNA sequence: TGTGCCAGCAGCTCCCAGACAGGGGGCGTCACTGAAGCTTTCTTT. This gives the protein CASSSQTGGVTEAFF. The full variable domain, completed using reference TRBV7-2 and TRBJ1-1, is GAGVSQSPSNKVTEKGKDVELRCDPISGHTALYWYRQSLGQGLEFLIYFQGNSAPDKSGLPSDRFSAERTGGSVSTLTIQRTQQEDSAVYLCASSSQTGGVTEAFFGQGTRLTVV.

This clonotype was picked up many times. The chain combines TRBV18 with TRBJ2-1; 7 nucleotides align to TRBD2. CDR3 length: 15 residues. Trimming took 4 bases from V and 8 from J; bases not matched to a gene: 11. Germline-derived CDR1 and CDR2 are KGHSH and LQKENI. The CDR3 DNA follows: TGTGCCAGCTCACGATATCATAGGGAGGGAGATGAGCAGTTCTTC. Translation: CASSRYHREGDEQFF.

The chain recombines TRBV28 with TRBJ2-7; tentative D call: TRBD2 (6 bases). V was trimmed by 5 bases and J by 5 bases, leaving 16 bases between them. The CDR3 consists of 14 residues. CDR1 and CDR2 from the germline V gene are MDHEN and SYDVKM. CDR3 loop: CASSTREPNHEQYF. Here the CDR3 DNA reads TGTGCCAGCAGTACCCGGGAGCCCAATCACGAGCAGTACTTC.

This clonotype was seen more than once but under ten times. CDR3 bases: TGTGCCAGCTCCCACCAAGGGGCCTACGAGCAGTACTTC. Translating it yields CASSHQGAYEQYF. This chain links TRBV7-9 with TRBJ2-7; weak D call: TRBD1 (5 bases). The V gene's germline CDR1 is SEHNR and CDR2 FQNEAQ (reference sequence). V was pared by 8 bases and J by 2 bases, with 13 bases between. The CDR3 loop spans 13 amino acids.

There are a few counts of this clonotype. The V and J genes are TRBV7-2 and TRBJ2-7; possible D gene TRBD1, 6 bases. Germline V gives CDR1 SGHTA, CDR2 FQGNSA. The CDR3 is 13 amino acids. V lost 8 bases and J lost 3, with 14 bases in between. The CDR3 bases are TGTGCCAGCGCCTCAAGACAGGTCTACGAGCAGTACTTC. It codes for CASASRQVYEQYF.

This clonotype appeared many times. At one boundary the junction diverges from the germline segment, which might be a read error. The chain uses TRBV5-1 and TRBJ2-7, with D tentatively TRBD2 (5 bases). This CDR3 contains 14 residues. The germline V gene has CDR1 SGHRS and CDR2 YFSETQ. The CDR3 DNA follows: TGTGCCAGCAGCTTAGCTGGGAGCTCCTACGAGCAGTACTTC. Residues: CASSLAGSSYEQYF.

Only a few counts were recorded for this clonotype. This chain uses TRBV20-1 with TRBJ2-3; 7 bases are a match to TRBD2. The junction had 4 bases not matched to a gene; V was cut back by 8 bases and J by 2 bases. Germline loops: CDR1 DFQATT, CDR2 SNEGSKA (reference sequence). The CDR3 sequence is 12 residues long. The CDR3 DNA sequence: TGCAGTCCAGCGGGAAACACAGATACGCAGTATTTT. Its translation is CSPAGNTDTQYF.

CDR3 region: CASSLQAISPLHF. For the CDR3, the DNA is TGTGCCAGCAGCCTACAAGCGATTTCACCCCTCCACTTT. The chain uses TRBV7-2 and TRBJ1-6; unclear D gene. The CDR3 is 13 residues long. Trimming pared 5 bases from V and 9 bases from J, leaving 11 bases between. The germline gives CDR1 SGHTA, CDR2 FQGNSA. Using reference TRBV7-2 and TRBJ1-6 for the parts outside the CDR3, the full variable domain is GAGVSQSPSNKVTEKGKDVELRCDPISGHTALYWYRQSLGQGLEFLIYFQGNSAPDKSGLPSDRFSAERTGGSVSTLTIQRTQQEDSAVYLCASSLQAISPLHFGNGTRLTVT.

V and J are TRBV12-3 or TRBV12-4 and TRBJ2-7, with D perhaps matching TRBD1 (5 bases). This CDR3 region has 13 residues. V lost 5 bases, J lost 6 bases, and 14 bases lay in between. The CDR3 DNA is TGTGCCAGCAGTCCCCTCGGACACTCCGAGCAGTACTTC. Its translation: CASSPLGHSEQYF.

The table lists this clonotype with many counts. The chain couples TRBV12-3 or TRBV12-4 to TRBJ2-5; D might be TRBD1 or TRBD2, each matching 6 bases. The CDR3 consists of 14 residues. The V end was cut by 2 bases, the J end by 1 base, with 8 bases between. CDR3 nucleotide sequence: TGTGCCAGCAGTTTAAGGGGGGTCCAAGAGACCCAGTACTTC. Translation gives CASSLRGVQETQYF.

Concerning this clonotype itself: One end of the junction varies from germline; a read error may be responsible. This rearrangement joins TRBV20-1 to TRBJ2-2; no clear D gene. Germline CDR1 DFQATT, CDR2 SNEGSKA (reference sequence). There are 14 residues in the CDR3. CDR3 nucleotide sequence: TGCGGTGCTCCGATGACCAGGCTGGGCGGGGAGCTGTTTTTT. This translates into CGAPMTRLGGELFF.

This clonotype was counted at least ten times. This chain connects TRBV29-1 to TRBJ2-1; TRBD2 aligns across 7 bases. Germline trimming cut 4 bases from V and 9 bases from J; bases unmatched to any gene: 9. CDR3 length: 13 amino acids. Germline V gives CDR1 SQVTM, CDR2 ANQGSEA. The CDR3 bases are TGCAGCGTTGCTCTAGCGGCCGGAGTTGAGCAGTTCTTC. This encodes CSVALAAGVEQFF.

The genes are TRBV24-1 and TRBJ2-1, with D perhaps TRBD1 (5 bases). The CDR3 is 13 amino acids. The germline V gene has CDR1 KGHDR and CDR2 SFDVKD. V was cut by 5 bases and J by 9 bases, with 13 bases left in between. CDR3 in amino acids: CATSGLQGGEQFF. CDR3 nucleotides: TGTGCCACCAGTGGACTCCAGGGCGGTGAGCAGTTCTTC.

The gene calls are TRBV5-1 and TRBJ1-1, with D unclear. Trimming left V 0 bases short and J 0 bases short, with 12 bases between. Germline V lookup: CDR1 SGHRS, CDR2 YFSETQ. The CDR3 loop spans 16 amino acids. CDR3 DNA sequence: TGCGCCAGCAGCTTGGGATCAGGACTCATGAACACTGAAGCTTTCTTT. The encoded protein is CASSLGSGLMNTEAFF.

This chain uses TRBV3-1 with TRBJ2-5; D is ambiguous. This CDR3 comprises 14 residues. Trimming removed 0 bases from V and 2 bases from J, with 7 bases in between. CDR1 and CDR2 (germline): LGHDT, YNNKEL (reference sequence). The CDR3 DNA reads TGTGCCAGCAGCCAAGATTCTTCTCAAGAGACCCAGTACTTC. Protein product: CASSQDSSQETQYF.

This clonotype was seen many times. J is TRBJ1-1 and V is TRBV20-1; TRBD1 is a possible D gene (5 bases). CDR1 DFQATT and CDR2 SNEGSKA come from the germline V gene (reference sequence). The CDR3 spans 13 residues. V was shortened by 3 bases and J by 4 bases, with 12 bases between the two germline ends. The CDR3 protein is CSARGGASTEAFF. The CDR3 nucleotides are TGCAGTGCTAGGGGCGGGGCGAGCACTGAAGCTTTCTTT.

This clonotype was counted between two and nine times. DNA for the CDR3: TGTGCCAGCAGCTCTTCCCGTTTTGATCAGGGATACGAGCAGTACTTC. It yields the protein CASSSSRFDQGYEQYF. The V and J genes are TRBV7-6 and TRBJ2-7; perhaps TRBD1 as D (5 bases). This CDR3 region has 16 residues. Germline assignment: CDR1 SGHVS and CDR2 FNYEAQ. V dropped 4 bases and J dropped 4 bases, with 20 bases sitting between them.

This clonotype showed up just a few times. The rearrangement links TRBV7-2 to TRBJ2-7, with 7 nucleotides matching TRBD1. J gave up 2 bases and V 6 bases, and 10 bases lay outside the gene matches. Per germline, CDR1 SGHTA and CDR2 FQGNSA. This CDR3 comprises 15 residues. This chain's CDR3 is CASSYGQGEAYEQYF. CDR3 coding DNA: TGTGCCAGCAGTTATGGGCAGGGGGAAGCCTACGAGCAGTACTTC. Based on the CDR3 plus reference TRBV7-2 and TRBJ2-7, the full variable domain is GAGVSQSPSNKVTEKGKDVELRCDPISGHTALYWYRQSLGQGLEFLIYFQGNSAPDKSGLPSDRFSAERTGGSVSTLTIQRTQQEDSAVYLCASSYGQGEAYEQYFGPGTRLTVT.

The rearrangement links TRBV6-6 to TRBJ1-2; no clear D gene. Trimming stripped 2 bases from V and 14 bases from J, with 18 bases between. The CDR3 extends over 13 amino acids. The germline V gene encodes CDR1 MNHNY and CDR2 SVGAGI (reference sequence). This CDR3 reads CASSYLTFHGRTF. The CDR3 DNA reads TGTGCCAGCAGTTACCTGACGTTTCACGGGAGGACCTTC.

CDR3 sequence: CASSPWDLPGNTIYF. Written as DNA, the CDR3 is TGTGCCAGCTCACCTTGGGACCTTCCCGGAAACACCATATATTTT. The V call is TRBV18, the J call TRBJ1-3; D is possibly TRBD1 (5 bases). This CDR3 region has 15 residues. Germline CDR1 reads KGHSH; CDR2 reads LQKENI. Trimming removed 3 bases from V and 4 bases from J, with 13 bases in between.

The genes are TRBV18 and TRBJ1-1; no clear D gene. The germline gives CDR1 KGHSH, CDR2 LQKENI. The V and J ends lost 2 bases and 7 bases respectively, with 5 bases between them. This CDR3 spans 11 amino acids. This chain's CDR3 is CASSPTGEAFF. DNA of the CDR3: TGTGCCAGCTCACCAACTGGTGAAGCTTTCTTT.

The V call is TRBV4-1, the J call TRBJ2-5, with TRBD2 identical over 9 bases. The CDR3 has 16 residues. The V gene's germline CDR1 is MGHRA and CDR2 YSYEKL. With 0 bases clipped from V and 2 bases from J, the junction kept 4 bases outside the gene matches. As DNA, the CDR3 is TGCGCCAGCAGCCAAGATCCAGCGGGAGGTCAAGAGACCCAGTACTTC. Encoded protein: CASSQDPAGGQETQYF.

This clonotype came up many times. This rearrangement joins TRBV4-3 to TRBJ2-2; D is uncertain. Trimming pared 4 bases from V and 6 bases from J, leaving 9 bases between. The germline V gene has CDR1 LGHNA and CDR2 YSLEER. The CDR3 has 13 residues. Here the CDR3 reads CASSLMGAGELFF. The CDR3, as DNA: TGCGCCAGCAGCCTTATGGGCGCCGGGGAGCTGTTTTTT.